One sample yielded the 30 T cell receptor beta chains listed below, sequenced in a study of technical replicates of blood from a few donors. Profiling relied on immunoSEQ multiplex PCR, and the TCRdb table lists in-frame clones only, not all of them. The data contain 75,000 or so clones, just under 95% of them singletons. Input material: T cells isolated from PBMCs. These receptor sequences come from a human donor in good health.

V and J are TRBV9 and TRBJ2-7, with 9 bases that match TRBD1. The CDR3 has 14 amino acids. Germline V lookup: CDR1 SGDLS, CDR2 YYNGEE. V shed 4 bases and J 5 bases; nucleotides not matched to a gene: 7. CDR3 sequence: CASSPGTGNHEQYF. The CDR3 DNA reads as TGTGCCAGCAGCCCCGGGACAGGGAACCACGAGCAGTACTTC.

The V call is TRBV28, the J call TRBJ2-5, with 8 bases matching TRBD2. Germline CDR1 MDHEN, CDR2 SYDVKM. The CDR3 extends over 18 amino acids. Trimming removed 4 bases from V and 4 bases from J; junction bases left unmatched: 17. The CDR3 DNA is TGTGCCAGCAGTTCCGCCAATGTACTAGCGGCCAAAGCAGAGACCCAGTACTTC. Translated: CASSSANVLAAKAETQYF.

The chain joins TRBV18 to TRBJ1-2, with a possible D match to TRBD1 (6 bases). This CDR3 comprises 12 residues. Germline V gene sequence: CDR1 KGHSH, CDR2 LQKENI. With 4 bases removed from V and 8 bases from J, the gap between germline ends came to 11 bases. The CDR3 DNA reads TGTGCCAGCTCACAGGGGGAAGGCGGCTACACCTTC. Its protein product is CASSQGEGGYTF.

This chain links TRBV19 with TRBJ2-3, with TRBD1 matching 9 bases. Germline V gene lookup returns CDR1 LNHDA and CDR2 SQIVND (reference sequence). V lost 6 bases to trimming and J lost 0 bases; unmatched junction nucleotides: 4. This CDR3 is built from 15 residues. The CDR3 DNA reads TGTGCCAGTAGCACCGACAGGGGGAGCACAGATACGCAGTATTTT. The encoded protein is CASSTDRGSTDTQYF.

The table lists this clone with a count of one. This chain links TRBV5-5 with TRBJ1-3, with a tentative D call TRBD1 (5 bases). The CDR3 has 12 residues. V was shortened by 4 bases and J by 7 bases, with 9 bases between the two germline ends. Germline V gene sequence: CDR1 SGHKS, CDR2 YYEKEE (reference sequence). The DNA for the CDR3 is TGTGCCAGCAGCCTTCCAGGGAACACCATATATTTT. It translates to CASSLPGNTIYF.

The CDR3 nucleotides are TGTGCCAGCAGTTCGGGACAGGGGGCCTACGAGCAGTACTTC. It specifies CASSSGQGAYEQYF. J is TRBJ2-7 and V is TRBV13; 11 nucleotides line up with TRBD1. The CDR3 has 14 amino acids. Germline CDR1 PRHDT, CDR2 FYEKMQ (reference sequence). V was clipped by 6 bases and J by 2 bases; unmatched bases: 3.

The rearrangement uses TRBV29-1 and TRBJ2-3; the match to TRBD1 covers 7 bases. The CDR3 is 17 residues long. Germline assignment: CDR1 SQVTM and CDR2 ANQGSEA. V shed 5 bases, J shed 2 bases, and the junction held 16 bases outside the gene matches. In DNA form, the CDR3 reads TGCAGCGTTTTCATTCAAGGACAGGCCGGAACCACAGATACGCAGTATTTT. This gives the protein CSVFIQGQAGTTDTQYF.

V usage is TRBV7-2 and J usage is TRBJ2-3, with TRBD2 as a possible D gene (6 bases). The CDR3 totals 13 residues. Trimming removed 1 base at V and 9 bases at J, with 11 bases between. Germline V gene lookup returns CDR1 SGHTA and CDR2 FQGNSA. The CDR3 DNA reads as TGTGCCAGCAGCTTAGAGCGTGCGGGGACGCAGTATTTT. This sequence encodes CASSLERAGTQYF. Using reference TRBV7-2 and TRBJ2-3 for the parts outside the CDR3, the full variable domain is GAGVSQSPSNKVTEKGKDVELRCDPISGHTALYWYRQSLGQGLEFLIYFQGNSAPDKSGLPSDRFSAERTGGSVSTLTIQRTQQEDSAVYLCASSLERAGTQYFGPGTRLTVL.

V and J are TRBV28 and TRBJ1-5; possibly TRBD1 for D (5 bases). Trimming cost V 6 bases and J 9 bases, with 18 bases left between them. The germline V gene has CDR1 MDHEN and CDR2 SYDVKM. There are 14 residues in the CDR3. CDR3 sequence reads: CASRRDWVQGPQHF. In DNA, the CDR3 is TGTGCCAGCAGGCGGGACTGGGTCCAAGGGCCCCAGCATTTT. Supplemented by reference TRBV28 and TRBJ1-5, the full variable domain reads DVKVTQSSRYLVKRTGEKVFLECVQDMDHENMFWYRQDPGLGLRLIYFSYDVKMKEKGDIPEGYSVSREKKERFSLILESASTNQTSMYLCASRRDWVQGPQHFGDGTRLSIL.

V is TRBV4-1 and J is TRBJ1-5; D not certain. Germline V gene data show CDR1 as MGHRA and CDR2 as YSYEKL. Trimming cost V 1 base and J 6 bases, with 10 bases left between them. The CDR3 is made up of 14 amino acids. CDR3: CASSQVEGSQPQHF. CDR3 bases: TGCGCCAGCAGCCAAGTTGAAGGGAGTCAGCCCCAGCATTTT.

The chain joins TRBV2 to TRBJ2-5, with 9 positions matching TRBD2. Germline CDR1 SNHLY, CDR2 FYNNEI. Losses at the gene ends were 4 bases for V and 5 bases for J; bases not matched to a gene: 5. The CDR3 runs to 14 residues. The CDR3 region is CASSVLAGTETQYF. The CDR3 DNA reads TGTGCCAGCAGTGTTCTAGCGGGAACGGAGACCCAGTACTTC.

The gene calls are TRBV7-2 and TRBJ2-1, with 10 bases identical to TRBD2. Per germline, CDR1 SGHTA and CDR2 FQGNSA. CDR3 length: 16 residues. J gave up 3 bases and V 2 bases, and 4 bases lay outside the gene matches. The CDR3 DNA reads TGTGCCAGCAGCTTAAATAGCGGGAGGCTCTACAATGAGCAGTTCTTC. Its translation is CASSLNSGRLYNEQFF. Full variable domain (outside the CDR3, taken from reference TRBV7-2 and TRBJ2-1): GAGVSQSPSNKVTEKGKDVELRCDPISGHTALYWYRQSLGQGLEFLIYFQGNSAPDKSGLPSDRFSAERTGGSVSTLTIQRTQQEDSAVYLCASSLNSGRLYNEQFFGPGTRLTVL.

This clone appeared a single time. The chain carries TRBV29-1 and TRBJ1-3; D not resolved. With 4 bases removed from V and 1 base from J, the gap between germline ends came to 11 bases. CDR1 SQVTM and CDR2 ANQGSEA come from the germline V gene. The CDR3 totals 14 residues. CDR3 sequence reads: CSVAQQTSGNTIYF. DNA of the CDR3: TGCAGCGTTGCACAGCAGACATCTGGAAACACCATATATTTT.

The J gene is TRBJ1-2, the V gene TRBV30; no firm D call. The V gene lost 4 bases and the J gene lost 4 bases, with 10 bases spanning the gap. The germline CDR1 and CDR2 sequences are GTSNPN and SVGIG (reference sequence). The CDR3 runs to 12 residues. CDR3 protein: CAWTVRGYGYTF. Written as DNA, the CDR3 is TGTGCCTGGACAGTTCGGGGCTATGGCTACACCTTC.

V and J are TRBV6-5 and TRBJ1-1, with D possibly being TRBD1 (5 bases). This CDR3 has 14 residues. From germline, CDR1 is MNHEY and CDR2 SVGAGI. The germline V and J ends were trimmed by 6 bases and 1 base, with 12 bases remaining between them. CDR3 in amino acids: CASRIGRGNTEAFF. The CDR3 DNA reads as TGTGCCAGCAGGATAGGGAGGGGGAACACTGAAGCTTTCTTT.

In regard to this clone: The junction shows a germline mismatch at one end, possibly a read error. This chain joins TRBV4-2 and TRBJ1-4; D is possibly TRBD1 (5 bases). The CDR3 has 16 residues. Germline V lookup: CDR1 LGHNA, CDR2 YNFKEQ. In DNA form, the CDR3 reads TGTGCCAGCAGCCTTTCGGTACAGGCGGAAAATGCAAAACTGTTTTTT. This codes for CASSLSVQAENAKLFF.

This chain joins TRBV4-1 and TRBJ1-1; D unclear. Trimming cost V 0 bases and J 11 bases, with 13 bases left between them. This CDR3 contains 13 residues. Looked up from germline, CDR1 is MGHRA and CDR2 is YSYEKL. The chain's CDR3 is CASSQDTRTDAFF. CDR3 coding DNA: TGCGCCAGCAGCCAAGATACTAGGACGGATGCTTTCTTT.

The gene calls are TRBV19 and TRBJ2-2; D is possibly TRBD2 (5 bases). Germline lookup yields CDR1 LNHDA and CDR2 SQIVND (reference sequence). The CDR3 is 13 residues long. The ends were cut back, 6 bases at V and 5 bases at J, with 10 bases in the middle. The CDR3 here is CASSPRGTGELFF. The CDR3 DNA is TGTGCCAGTAGCCCACGGGGAACCGGGGAGCTGTTTTTT.

The chain employs TRBV6-5 and TRBJ2-5; tentative D call: TRBD1 (6 bases). This CDR3 contains 13 residues. Trimming took 6 bases from V and 0 from J, leaving 8 bases between them. Germline V gene lookup returns CDR1 MNHEY and CDR2 SVGAGI. CDR3 nucleotide sequence: TGTGCCAGCAGGGACAGACACCAAGAGACCCAGTACTTC. Protein sequence: CASRDRHQETQYF.

This clone was seen a handful of times. The CDR3 is CASSFSSIQPQHF. DNA of the CDR3: TGTGCCAGCAGTTTTAGCTCCATACAGCCCCAGCATTTT. The V call is TRBV27, the J call TRBJ1-5; D unclear. CDR1 and CDR2 (germline): MNHEY, SMNVEV (reference sequence). The germline V and J ends were trimmed by 3 bases and 7 bases, with 10 bases remaining between them. The CDR3 is 13 residues long.

The chain employs TRBV2 and TRBJ1-2, with 7 bases fitting TRBD1. This CDR3 is built from 17 residues. V shed 0 bases and J 4 bases; nucleotides not matched to a gene: 11. From germline, CDR1 is SNHLY and CDR2 FYNNEI. The CDR3 protein is CASSEALVEGATYGYTF. CDR3 bases: TGTGCCAGCAGTGAAGCTTTAGTCGAGGGGGCAACCTATGGCTACACCTTC.

The rearrangement joins TRBV2 to TRBJ1-4; 9 positions match TRBD1. Germline values: CDR1 SNHLY, CDR2 FYNNEI. The CDR3 runs 13 residues. The trim removed 8 bases at V and 6 bases at J, leaving 4 bases unmatched. The CDR3 loop is CASDRDRDEKLFF. In DNA form, the CDR3 reads TGTGCCAGCGACCGGGACAGGGATGAAAAACTGTTTTTT.

Here the CDR3 reads CASSAATGESEKLFF. The CDR3, as DNA: TGTGCCAGCAGCGCAGCGACAGGGGAGAGTGAAAAACTGTTTTTT. The chain uses TRBV9 and TRBJ1-4, with TRBD1 matching over 8 bases. This CDR3 has 15 amino acids. V lost 3 bases to trimming and J lost 7 bases; unmatched junction nucleotides: 8. Germline CDR1 and CDR2: SGDLS and YYNGEE.

This clone has a handful of counts. The chain combines TRBV7-9 with TRBJ1-4; 7 bases agree with TRBD1. The CDR3 spans 15 residues. CDR1 and CDR2 from the germline V gene are SEHNR and FQNEAQ (reference sequence). V gave up 3 bases and J gave up 8 bases; unmatched junction bases: 9. This CDR3 is CASSFFVGTVEKLFF. The CDR3 DNA reads as TGTGCCAGCAGCTTTTTTGTCGGGACAGTAGAAAAACTGTTTTTT. The whole variable domain, remainder taken from reference TRBV7-9 and TRBJ1-4, is DTGVSQNPRHKITKRGQNVTFRCDPISEHNRLYWYRQTLGQGPEFLTYFQNEAQLEKSRLLSDRFSAERPKGSFSTLEIQRTEQGDSAMYLCASSFFVGTVEKLFFGSGTQLSVL.

The rearrangement uses TRBV2 and TRBJ2-1; TRBD2 agrees at 7 bases. Germline CDR1 reads SNHLY; CDR2 reads FYNNEI. V lost 5 bases and J lost 9; bases outside the gene matches: 10. The CDR3 runs 14 residues. CDR3 bases: TGTGCCAGCAGTCGACTAGCCGCGGTGGGTGAGCAGTTCTTC. Amino acid sequence: CASSRLAAVGEQFF.

The V gene is TRBV4-1, the J gene TRBJ1-5, with D possibly matching TRBD1 (6 bases). Germline V gene data show CDR1 as MGHRA and CDR2 as YSYEKL. This CDR3 has 15 amino acids. The V and J ends lost 0 bases and 5 bases respectively, with 11 bases between them. In DNA form, the CDR3 reads TGCGCCAGCAGCCAAGATCTCCACAGGGATCAGCCCCAGCATTTT. Protein product: CASSQDLHRDQPQHF.

V gene TRBV5-1 combines with J gene TRBJ1-1, with 7 bases matching TRBD1. V was clipped by 0 bases and J by 4 bases; unmatched bases: 9. The CDR3 is 16 residues long. Germline lookup yields CDR1 SGHRS and CDR2 YFSETQ. CDR3 loop: CASSLAGDRVVTEAFF. The DNA of the CDR3 is TGCGCCAGCAGCTTGGCTGGAGACAGGGTAGTCACTGAAGCTTTCTTT.

This chain joins TRBV13 and TRBJ2-3; 7 bases map to TRBD2. This CDR3 has 15 residues. Trimming removed 1 base from V and 3 bases from J; junction bases left unmatched: 4. CDR1 PRHDT and CDR2 FYEKMQ come from the germline V gene (reference sequence). The CDR3 sequence is CASSLAGGGTDTQYF. The CDR3 DNA reads as TGTGCCAGCAGCTTAGCGGGAGGCGGAACAGATACGCAGTATTTT.

The chain has TRBV7-8 and TRBJ1-1; 10 bases are shared with TRBD1. Unmatched junction bases numbered 6, after V lost 2 bases and J lost 6 bases. This CDR3 is 15 amino acids long. The germline CDR1 and CDR2 sequences are SGHVS and FQNEAQ. This CDR3 is CASSLPGQGMSEAFF. The CDR3 region has the DNA TGTGCCAGCAGCTTACCGGGACAGGGGATGTCTGAAGCTTTCTTT.

The rearrangement joins TRBV4-1 to TRBJ1-1; D not resolved. CDR1 is MGHRA and CDR2 is YSYEKL in the germline V gene. Trimming took off 0 bases at V and 2 bases at J, with 10 bases between the two ends. The CDR3 length is 15 residues. The DNA of the CDR3 is TGCGCCAGCAGCCAAGATCCCGCAGGTAACACTGAAGCTTTCTTT. This sequence encodes CASSQDPAGNTEAFF.